This T cell receptor beta chain comes out of a study of blood T cell repertoires in COVID-19. Study-level background: COVID-19 samples, acute and convalescent, were from the United States, Italy and Spain.

The CDR3 covers 14 residues. Germline V gives CDR1 LNHNV, CDR2 YYDKDF (reference sequence). The V segment lost 6 bases and the J segment 10 bases; nucleotides outside the gene matches: 11. Sequenced by immunoSEQ multiplex PCR; TCRdb stores in-frame clones only, minus some. The sample shows roughly 310,000 clones, 90% of them seen only once. The sequenced sample consisted of PBMCs or T cells enriched from blood (not recorded which). The origin of this receptor is a man aged 55-75 years who had recovered from COVID-19. This chain links TRBV15 with TRBJ1-1; 10 bases are a match to TRBD1. The DNA of the CDR3 is TGTGCCACCAGGTTACCCGGGACAGGGGAGCGAGCTTTCTTT. The encoded protein is CATRLPGTGERAFF.